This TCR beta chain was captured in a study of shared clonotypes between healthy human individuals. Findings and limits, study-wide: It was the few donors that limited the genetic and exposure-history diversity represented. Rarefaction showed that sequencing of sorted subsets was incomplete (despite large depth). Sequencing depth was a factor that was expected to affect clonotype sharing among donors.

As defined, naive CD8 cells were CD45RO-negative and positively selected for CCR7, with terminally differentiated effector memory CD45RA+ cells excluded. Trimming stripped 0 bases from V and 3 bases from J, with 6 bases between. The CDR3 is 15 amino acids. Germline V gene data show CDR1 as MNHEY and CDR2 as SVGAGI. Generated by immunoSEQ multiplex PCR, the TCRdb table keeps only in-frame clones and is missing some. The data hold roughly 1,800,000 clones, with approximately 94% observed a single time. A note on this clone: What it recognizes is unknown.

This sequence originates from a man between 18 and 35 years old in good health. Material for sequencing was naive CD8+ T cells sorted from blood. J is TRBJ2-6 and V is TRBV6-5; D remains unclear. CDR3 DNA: TGTGCCAGCAGTTACTCGTCTGTTGGGGCCAACGTCCTGACTTTC. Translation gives CASSYSSVGANVLTF.